This TCR beta chain was identified during a study of blood T cell repertoires in COVID-19. Deletions cut 4 bases from V and 0 bases from J, with 9 bases between. The CDR3 runs to 14 residues. CDR1 and CDR2 (germline): LNHDA, SQIVND (reference sequence). TCRdb's copy holds only in-frame clones and misses some; the assay was immunoSEQ multiplex PCR. Among about 320,000 clones, roughly 90% were seen once, and the ten largest hold 4% to 6%. The chain joins TRBV19 to TRBJ1-2; D gene uncertain. The sequence derives from a man aged 55 to 70 who had recovered from COVID-19. The source material was PBMCs or T cells enriched from blood (not recorded which). CDR3 sequence reads: CASSTGNSNYGYTF. The CDR3, as DNA: TGTGCCAGTAGTACCGGGAATTCTAACTATGGCTACACCTTC.